Presented here are 11 T cell receptor beta chains from one specimen sequenced in a study of blood T cell repertoires in COVID-19. The table came from immunoSEQ multiplex PCR; TCRdb's copy has only in-frame clones and leaves some out. This table has approximately 200,000 clones, more than 80% appearing once. The sequencing sample was made of PBMCs or T cells enriched from blood (not recorded which). Source of these receptors: a man in his fifties or sixties who had recovered from COVID-19.

The chain recombines TRBV5-1 with TRBJ2-7; 7 bases agree with TRBD2. The junction had 10 bases not matched to a gene; V was cut back by 3 bases and J by 7 bases. Germline CDR1 SGHRS, CDR2 YFSETQ. The CDR3 consists of 14 residues. CDR3 nucleotide sequence: TGCGCCAGCAGCTCGGAGCTAGCGGCGGAGGAGCAGTACTTC. Translated, it gives CASSSELAAEEQYF.

The V and J genes are TRBV7-9 and TRBJ1-1; 8 nucleotides agree with TRBD1. The CDR3 spans 14 residues. V dropped 3 bases and J dropped 5; count of bases not matched to a gene: 5. CDR1 is SEHNR, CDR2 FQNEAQ, per germline (reference sequence). This CDR3 reads CASSFNRGETEAFF. CDR3 coding DNA: TGTGCCAGCAGCTTTAACAGGGGGGAAACTGAAGCTTTCTTT. The full variable domain, its missing parts supplied by reference TRBV7-9 and TRBJ1-1, is DTGVSQNPRHKITKRGQNVTFRCDPISEHNRLYWYRQTLGQGPEFLTYFQNEAQLEKSRLLSDRFSAERPKGSFSTLEIQRTEQGDSAMYLCASSFNRGETEAFFGQGTRLTVV.

V and J are TRBV7-2 and TRBJ1-5; 11 nucleotides match TRBD1. Trimming at V came to 1 base and at J to 6 bases, leaving 8 bases not matched to a gene. This CDR3 contains 17 residues. Germline CDR1 is SGHTA and CDR2 is FQGNSA. Here the CDR3 reads CASSLGTGGVFSQPQHF. Here the CDR3 DNA reads TGTGCCAGCAGCTTAGGGACAGGGGGCGTCTTTAGTCAGCCCCAGCATTTT.

This sequence joins TRBV27 and TRBJ1-2; possible D gene TRBD1, 5 bases. CDR3 length: 13 residues. Trimming took off 7 bases at V and 3 bases at J, with 12 bases between the two ends. CDR1 and CDR2 (germline): MNHEY, SMNVEV (reference sequence). The chain's CDR3 is CASTQPGDYGYTF. CDR3 nucleotide sequence: TGTGCCAGCACCCAACCGGGGGACTATGGCTACACCTTC.

The V and J genes are TRBV18 and TRBJ1-5, with a possible D match to TRBD1 (5 bases). V lost 0 bases and J 6 bases, leaving 6 bases between the germline ends. CDR1 is KGHSH, CDR2 LQKENI, per germline. The CDR3 is made up of 13 amino acids. The CDR3 reads CASSPPGGQPQHF. The CDR3 DNA sequence: TGTGCCAGCTCACCACCGGGGGGTCAGCCCCAGCATTTT.

This rearrangement joins TRBV15 to TRBJ2-5; D remains unclear. Germline V lookup: CDR1 LNHNV, CDR2 YYDKDF (reference sequence). This CDR3 has 13 residues. The germline V and J ends were trimmed by 0 bases and 5 bases, with 7 bases remaining between them. The CDR3 nucleotides read TGTGCCACCAGCAGAGATCTGCGGGAGACCCAGTACTTC. Translated: CATSRDLRETQYF.

Worth noting for this clone: The DNA is left out, because the CDR3 cannot be placed on it with certainty; the CDR3 is given as TCRdb lists it. The CDR3 sequence is CAWSVGQGSFF. The chain carries TRBV30 and TRBJ2-7; TRBD1, the table's D call, lacks a check against the DNA. Germline V gives CDR1 GTSNPN, CDR2 SVGIG (reference sequence). The CDR3 sequence runs 11 residues, both termini included.

The gene calls are TRBV3-1 (or the pseudogene TRBV3-2) and TRBJ1-2; D gene ambiguous. V dropped 1 base and J dropped 2 bases, with 14 bases sitting between them. This CDR3 spans 16 amino acids. The V gene's germline CDR1 is LGHDT and CDR2 YNNKEL (reference sequence). The CDR3 DNA reads TGTGCCAGCAGCCAAGTTTTGGACTCCGTCAACTATGGCTACACCTTC. It encodes CASSQVLDSVNYGYTF.

The J gene is TRBJ2-5, the V gene TRBV5-8; 7 bases line up with TRBD1. Germline V CDR1 and CDR2: SGHTS, YDEGEE. The CDR3 is 14 amino acids. Trimming removed 3 bases from V and 5 bases from J; junction bases left unmatched: 7. CDR3 protein: CASSWSAGGETQYF. DNA of the CDR3: TGTGCCAGCAGCTGGAGTGCAGGGGGTGAGACCCAGTACTTC.

This clone was observed once. The chain recombines TRBV5-1 with TRBJ1-2, with a weak D call TRBD1 (5 bases). CDR1 SGHRS and CDR2 YFSETQ come from the germline V gene. The V gene lost 2 bases and the J gene lost 3 bases, with 14 bases spanning the gap. This CDR3 is 15 amino acids long. The CDR3 DNA reads as TGCGCCAGCAGCTTATTTGTAGGGGTCGACTATGGCTACACCTTC. Encoded protein: CASSLFVGVDYGYTF.

The chain couples TRBV6-5 to TRBJ2-7, with D possibly matching TRBD2 (5 bases). The V and J ends lost 0 bases and 3 bases respectively, with 12 bases between them. CDR3 length equals 15 residues. Germline lookup yields CDR1 MNHEY and CDR2 SVGAGI. CDR3 sequence: CASSYSADARYEQYF. DNA of the CDR3: TGTGCCAGCAGTTACTCAGCGGACGCCCGCTACGAGCAGTACTTC.